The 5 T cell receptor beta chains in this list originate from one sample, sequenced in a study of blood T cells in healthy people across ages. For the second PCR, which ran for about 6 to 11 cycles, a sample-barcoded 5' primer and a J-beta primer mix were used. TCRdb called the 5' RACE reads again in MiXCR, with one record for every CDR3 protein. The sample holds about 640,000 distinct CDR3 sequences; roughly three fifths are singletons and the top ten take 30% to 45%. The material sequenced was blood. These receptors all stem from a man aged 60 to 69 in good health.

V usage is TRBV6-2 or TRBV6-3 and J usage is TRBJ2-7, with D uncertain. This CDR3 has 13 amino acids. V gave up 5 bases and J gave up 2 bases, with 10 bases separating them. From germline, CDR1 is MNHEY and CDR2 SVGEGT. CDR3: CASSPSPAYEQYF. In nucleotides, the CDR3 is TGTGCCAGCAGTCCTTCTCCGGCCTACGAGCAGTACTTC.

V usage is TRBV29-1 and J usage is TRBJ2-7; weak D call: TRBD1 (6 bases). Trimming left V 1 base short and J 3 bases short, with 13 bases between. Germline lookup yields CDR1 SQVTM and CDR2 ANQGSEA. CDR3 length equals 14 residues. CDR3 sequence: CSVEGSGTNYEQYF. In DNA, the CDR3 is TGCAGCGTTGAAGGTTCCGGGACAAACTACGAGCAGTACTTC.

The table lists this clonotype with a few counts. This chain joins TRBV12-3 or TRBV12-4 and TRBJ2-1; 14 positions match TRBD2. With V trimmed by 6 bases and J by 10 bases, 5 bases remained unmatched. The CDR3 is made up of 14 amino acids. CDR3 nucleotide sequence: TGTGCCAGCAGGGGACTAGCGGGGGACGTGGAGCAGTTCTTC. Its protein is CASRGLAGDVEQFF.

CDR3 amino acids: CSASPGQGAGTDTQYF. CDR3 bases: TGCAGTGCTAGCCCGGGACAGGGGGCTGGCACAGATACGCAGTATTTT. This chain links TRBV20-1 with TRBJ2-3, with 12 bases that match TRBD1. The germline V gene has CDR1 DFQATT and CDR2 SNEGSKA (reference sequence). V gave up 3 bases and J gave up 1 base; unmatched junction bases: 5. This CDR3 spans 16 amino acids.

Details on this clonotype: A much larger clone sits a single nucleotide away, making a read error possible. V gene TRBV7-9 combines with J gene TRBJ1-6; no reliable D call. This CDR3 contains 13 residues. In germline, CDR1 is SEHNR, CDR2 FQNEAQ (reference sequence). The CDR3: CTSSLEPNSPLHF. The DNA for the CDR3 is TGTACCAGCAGCTTAGAGCCTAATTCACCCCTCCACTTT.